The clone carrying this T cell receptor (beta chain) has at least ten counts. This beta chain is a stray read from a library made for alpha chains; its abundance is not meaningful. The entry originates in a study of spatial heterogeneity in lung cancer. TCRdb re-analysed the 5' RACE reads in MiXCR, keeping a single row per CDR3 protein. The sample yields about 13,000 distinct CDR3 sequences, about 5.6% seen once. The sample's time point: sample taken at primary tumor resection. Sequencing was performed on whole RNA extracted from tumor and nontumor lung tissue, or from frozen PBMC, and the material was left unsorted. Samples were obtained from 70 or so donors, all untreated early-stage non-small cell lung cancer patients. This CDR3 is built from 13 residues. Germline CDR1 reads MDHEN; CDR2 reads SYDVKM. The germline V and J ends were trimmed by 7 bases and 5 bases, with 11 bases remaining between them.

The origin of this receptor is a human donor with early-stage non-small cell lung cancer. The source was lung tumor tissue, collected at surgery. The rearrangement links TRBV28 to TRBJ2-2; D remains ambiguous. The CDR3 DNA reads TGTGCCAGCAACACGCAGGCTACCGGGGAGCTGTTTTTT. Translation gives CASNTQATGELFF.